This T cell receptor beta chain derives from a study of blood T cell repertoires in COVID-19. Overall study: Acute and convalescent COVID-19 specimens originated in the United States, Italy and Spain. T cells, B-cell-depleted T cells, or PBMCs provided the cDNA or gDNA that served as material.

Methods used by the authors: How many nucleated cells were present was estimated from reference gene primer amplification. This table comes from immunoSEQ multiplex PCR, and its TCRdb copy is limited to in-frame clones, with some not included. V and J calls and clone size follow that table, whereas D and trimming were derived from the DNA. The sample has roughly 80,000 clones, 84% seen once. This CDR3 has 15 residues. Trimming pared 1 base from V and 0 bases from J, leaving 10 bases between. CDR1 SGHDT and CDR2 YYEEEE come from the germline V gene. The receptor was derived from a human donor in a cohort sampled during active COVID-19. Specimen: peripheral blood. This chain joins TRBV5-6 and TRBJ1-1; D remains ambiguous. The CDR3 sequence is CASSLPGSMNTEAFF. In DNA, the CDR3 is TGTGCCAGCAGCTTGCCCGGTAGCATGAACACTGAAGCTTTCTTT.